This T cell receptor (beta chain) comes out of a study of blood T cell repertoires in COVID-19. Across the study: Italy, Spain and the United States were the sources of the convalescent and acute COVID-19 samples.

The V segment lost 2 bases and the J segment 8 bases; nucleotides outside the gene matches: 5. There are 15 residues in the CDR3. Germline V gene data show CDR1 as SGDLS and CDR2 as YYNGEE. Methods used by the authors: Estimates of nucleated cell counts were drawn from the amplification of reference gene primers. Only in-frame clones appear in the TCRdb table, and some are missing; sequencing was by immunoSEQ multiplex PCR. The V and J calls and clone size were taken over from that table, and D and trimming were inferred from the DNA. The profile covers tens of thousands of clones, with roughly 80% appearing a single time and approximately 10% taken by the ten largest.

The sample consisted of peripheral blood. The chain joins TRBV9 to TRBJ2-1; 12 positions match TRBD1. The origin of this receptor is a man aged 65 to 79 with acute or convalescent COVID-19. CDR3 DNA: TGTGCCAGCAGCGTGGGGACAGGGGGCGCGTATGAGCAGTTCTTC. This translates into CASSVGTGGAYEQFF. Full variable domain (missing parts from reference TRBV9 and TRBJ2-1): DSGVTQTPKHLITATGQRVTLRCSPRSGDLSVYWYQQSLDQGLQFLIQYYNGEERAKGNILERFSAQQFPDLHSELNLSSLELGDSALYFCASSVGTGGAYEQFFGPGTRLTVL.